The 8 T cell receptor beta chains below were found in one sample sequenced in a study of blood T cells in healthy people across ages. Primed by a sample-barcoded 5' primer and a J-beta primer mix, a second PCR proceeded for roughly 6 to 12 cycles. TCRdb analysed the 5' RACE reads with MiXCR anew, one entry per CDR3 protein. This table holds fewer than 2,000,000 distinct CDR3 sequences, about 39% found once. Specimen: blood. Receptors originate from a human donor in good health.

This chain uses TRBV28 with TRBJ2-5; tentative D call: TRBD2 (5 bases). Germline CDR1 and CDR2: MDHEN and SYDVKM. This CDR3 comprises 16 residues. Trimming removed 3 bases from V and 2 bases from J, with 16 bases in between. Written as DNA, the CDR3 is TGTGCCAGCAGTTTGGAGGTGGGGTTCGGACAAGAGACCCAGTACTTC. Translation: CASSLEVGFGQETQYF.

The rearrangement links TRBV29-1 to TRBJ2-1; D unresolved. Trimming left V 5 bases short and J 9 bases short, with 17 bases between. CDR1 is SQVTM and CDR2 is ANQGSEA in the germline V gene. The CDR3 totals 13 residues. The CDR3 here is CSVRFNWLGEQFF. The CDR3 DNA follows: TGCAGCGTTCGGTTTAATTGGTTGGGTGAGCAGTTCTTC.

This clonotype was recorded a few times. This chain joins TRBV5-5 and TRBJ1-1; 7 nucleotides agree with TRBD1. After removal of 1 base from V and 3 bases from J, the junction contained 9 bases not matched to a gene. Germline V lookup: CDR1 SGHKS, CDR2 YYEKEE (reference sequence). The CDR3 runs 16 residues. CDR3 in DNA: TGTGCCAGCAGCTTGATAGGGACAGAGGGGGACACTGAAGCTTTCTTT. It specifies CASSLIGTEGDTEAFF.

The chain joins TRBV15 to TRBJ2-1; weak D call: TRBD1 (5 bases). V was shortened by 3 bases and J by 7 bases, with 16 bases between the two germline ends. CDR3 length equals 15 residues. Germline V lookup: CDR1 LNHNV, CDR2 YYDKDF (reference sequence). The CDR3 region is CATSSYRSLGNEQFF. CDR3 nucleotides: TGTGCCACCAGCAGCTACAGGTCTCTTGGGAATGAGCAGTTCTTC. Drawing the rest from reference TRBV15 and TRBJ2-1, the complete variable domain is DAMVIQNPRYQVTQFGKPVTLSCSQTLNHNVMYWYQQKSSQAPKLLFHYYDKDFNNEADTPDNFQSRRPNTSFCFLDIRSPGLGDTAMYLCATSSYRSLGNEQFFGPGTRLTVL.

V gene TRBV5-1 combines with J gene TRBJ2-1; the match to TRBD2 covers 7 bases. The V segment lost 0 bases and the J segment 0 bases; nucleotides outside the gene matches: 6. Germline V CDR1 and CDR2: SGHRS, YFSETQ. CDR3 length equals 17 residues. CDR3 sequence reads: CASSLGYGGSSYNEQFF. CDR3 coding DNA: TGCGCCAGCAGCTTGGGTTATGGCGGGAGCTCCTACAATGAGCAGTTCTTC.

The chain couples TRBV12-3 or TRBV12-4 to TRBJ1-5; D is unresolved. Trimming took off 5 bases at V and 7 bases at J, with 9 bases between the two ends. The CDR3 length is 12 residues. CDR3 bases: TGTGCCAGCAGTCGGGGTAGACAGCCCCAGCATTTT. This gives the protein CASSRGRQPQHF.

The chain uses TRBV9 and TRBJ2-5; 10 nucleotides line up with TRBD1. Trimming cost V 6 bases and J 2 bases; bases outside gene matches: 7. The CDR3 loop spans 15 amino acids. Germline CDR1 and CDR2: SGDLS and YYNGEE. In nucleotides, the CDR3 is TGTGCCAGCACCTTGACAGGGGGCTTGCAAGAGACCCAGTACTTC. This sequence encodes CASTLTGGLQETQYF.

This clonotype has a handful of counts. V is TRBV6-1 and J is TRBJ1-5; no firm D call. The germline V gene encodes CDR1 MNHNS and CDR2 SASEGT. The CDR3 length is 16 residues. Trimming took off 0 bases at V and 0 bases at J, with 9 bases between the two ends. The CDR3 protein is CASSEARLDSNQPQHF. The DNA for the CDR3 is TGTGCCAGCAGTGAAGCGCGTTTGGATAGCAATCAGCCCCAGCATTTT.